Shown below are 28 T cell receptor beta chains from a single sample sequenced in a study of cytotoxic CD8 clonotypes in ibrutinib-treated CLL. Assay: immunoSEQ multiplex PCR; the TCRdb copy retains only in-frame clones and omits some. This table has approximately 350,000 clones, 67% appearing once. The sample was PBMCs, taken after 36 months of ibrutinib treatment. The receptors come from a human donor with chronic lymphocytic leukemia.

This clone was detected once. J is TRBJ1-4 and V is TRBV4-3, with 8 positions matching TRBD1. The CDR3 contains 15 residues. Germline V CDR1 and CDR2: LGHNA, YSLEER. J gave up 8 bases and V 3 bases, and 8 bases lay outside the gene matches. The CDR3: CASSQSGGRGEKLFF. The CDR3 DNA reads TGCGCCAGCAGCCAGTCAGGGGGCAGAGGGGAAAAACTGTTTTTT.

Comment on this clone: At one end, the junction sequence differs from germline, possibly due to a read error. This chain uses TRBV27 with TRBJ1-1; D not resolved. CDR1 and CDR2 (germline): MNHEY, SMNVEV (reference sequence). CDR3 length equals 13 residues. The CDR3 sequence is CASNLFVRTEAFF. Written as DNA, the CDR3 is TGTGCCAGCAATTTATTTGTAAGAACTGAAGCTTTCTTT.

The chain carries TRBV28 and TRBJ1-3; 10 bases agree with TRBD1. V was clipped by 6 bases and J by 1 base; unmatched bases: 3. This CDR3 has 15 amino acids. CDR1 and CDR2 from the germline V gene are MDHEN and SYDVKM. The CDR3 region is CASSRDRGSGNTIYF. The CDR3 nucleotides are TGTGCCAGCAGCAGGGACAGGGGTTCTGGAAACACCATATATTTT.

A word on this clone: The sample holds other DNA sequences that translate to the same CDR3. The rearrangement links TRBV9 to TRBJ1-1, with D possibly TRBD1 on 5 matching bases. Germline V gene lookup returns CDR1 SGDLS and CDR2 YYNGEE. V shed 0 bases and J shed 4 bases, with 10 bases lying between them. The CDR3 covers 14 residues. For the CDR3, the DNA is TGTGCCAGCAGCGTAGCTACGGGGGGCACTGAAGCTTTCTTT. Its translation: CASSVATGGTEAFF.

This clone is a singleton in its sample. The rearrangement joins TRBV7-2 to TRBJ2-7; D unclear. Trimming pared 1 base from V and 6 bases from J, leaving 16 bases between. CDR3 length: 15 residues. Germline CDR1 and CDR2: SGHTA and FQGNSA. For the CDR3, the DNA is TGTGCCAGCAGCTTAGTAGACACCACCTACGTCGAGCAGTACTTC. Translated, it gives CASSLVDTTYVEQYF. The full variable domain, in which reference TRBV7-2 and TRBJ2-7 provide the parts outside the CDR3, is GAGVSQSPSNKVTEKGKDVELRCDPISGHTALYWYRQSLGQGLEFLIYFQGNSAPDKSGLPSDRFSAERTGGSVSTLTIQRTQQEDSAVYLCASSLVDTTYVEQYFGPGTRLTVT.

The V and J genes are TRBV29-1 and TRBJ1-4, with a possible D match to TRBD1 (6 bases). The CDR3 sequence is 15 residues long. The germline V gene encodes CDR1 SQVTM and CDR2 ANQGSEA. Trimming left V 6 bases short and J 7 bases short, with 21 bases between. The CDR3 nucleotides are TGCAGCGTCGCAACCCTCGGGGGGCGTAGTGAAAAACTGTTTTTT. Translating it yields CSVATLGGRSEKLFF.

The chain links TRBV7-2 to TRBJ2-5; 7 bases are a match to TRBD2. Germline trimming cut 4 bases from V and 10 bases from J; bases unmatched to any gene: 21. The CDR3 is 17 amino acids. Germline CDR1 and CDR2: SGHTA and FQGNSA. In nucleotides, the CDR3 is TGTGCCAGCAGCTCCAACTTAAACCTGGGGGGGTGGAAAGGCCAGTACTTC. Encoded protein: CASSSNLNLGGWKGQYF.

V usage is TRBV10-3 and J usage is TRBJ2-3; possibly TRBD2 for D (6 bases). Germline assignment: CDR1 ENHRY and CDR2 SYGVKD. V lost 3 bases, J lost 2 bases, and 12 bases lay in between. The CDR3 contains 15 residues. The CDR3, as DNA: TGTGCCATCAGTGAAACTAGCCGAGTCACAGATACGCAGTATTTT. It translates to CAISETSRVTDTQYF.

V and J are TRBV10-2 and TRBJ1-4, with D perhaps matching TRBD1 (6 bases). Trimming removed 3 bases from V and 8 bases from J, with 13 bases in between. The CDR3 has 14 residues. Germline assignment: CDR1 WSHSY and CDR2 SAAADI. The CDR3 DNA is TGCGCCAGCAGTGATTTGGGGACACTCGAAAAACTGTTTTTT. Protein sequence: CASSDLGTLEKLFF.

This clone appeared a few times. The chain has TRBV6-1 and TRBJ1-1; tentative D call: TRBD1 (5 bases). V was cut by 6 bases and J by 4 bases, with 9 bases left in between. Germline loops: CDR1 MNHNS, CDR2 SASEGT. The CDR3 totals 12 residues. DNA of the CDR3: TGTGCCAGCAGGGGGCTGGGCACTGAAGCTTTCTTT. This translates into CASRGLGTEAFF.

This clone was seen a few times. The gene calls are TRBV9 and TRBJ2-7; 8 bases match TRBD1. The ends lost 3 bases at V and 2 bases at J; junction bases unmatched: 7. This CDR3 region has 15 residues. The V gene's germline CDR1 is SGDLS and CDR2 YYNGEE. The CDR3 protein is CASSASGGIAYEQYF. In nucleotides, the CDR3 is TGTGCCAGCAGCGCCTCAGGGGGCATCGCCTACGAGCAGTACTTC.

The chain is built from TRBV5-1 and TRBJ2-1; TRBD2 might be the D (6 bases). Germline assignment: CDR1 SGHRS and CDR2 YFSETQ. The CDR3 is 17 amino acids. The V and J ends lost 0 bases and 2 bases respectively, with 15 bases between them. The CDR3, as DNA: TGCGCCAGCAGCTTGGTGCGGGGACGGGTGACCTACAATGAGCAGTTCTTC. It codes for CASSLVRGRVTYNEQFF.

The chain combines TRBV6-5 with TRBJ1-1; D is uncertain. Germline V lookup: CDR1 MNHEY, CDR2 SVGAGI. The CDR3 is made up of 12 amino acids. Trimming pared 10 bases from V and 5 bases from J, leaving 14 bases between. CDR3 DNA: TGTGCCACAAGTCGTGGAGGGACTGAAGCTTTCTTT. This codes for CATSRGGTEAFF.

This clone was seen only a few times. The chain uses TRBV5-4 and TRBJ2-3; 9 bases agree with TRBD2. The CDR3 extends over 17 amino acids. Trimming removed 4 bases from V and 3 bases from J; junction bases left unmatched: 12. Germline CDR1 SGHNT, CDR2 YYREEE (reference sequence). The CDR3 coding sequence is TGTGCCAGCAGCAGGAGGGTCGTGACTAGCGGAACAGATACGCAGTATTTT. Translated: CASSRRVVTSGTDTQYF. Drawing the rest from reference TRBV5-4 and TRBJ2-3, the complete variable domain is ETGVTQSPTHLIKTRGQQVTLRCSSQSGHNTVSWYQQALGQGPQFIFQYYREEENGRGNFPPRFSGLQFPNYSSELNVNALELDDSALYLCASSRRVVTSGTDTQYFGPGTRLTVL.

The rearrangement joins TRBV6-5 to TRBJ2-1; possible D gene TRBD2, 7 bases. Trimming stripped 8 bases from V and 4 bases from J, with 18 bases between. The CDR3 consists of 15 residues. Per germline, CDR1 MNHEY and CDR2 SVGAGI. This CDR3 reads CASAGAREKYNEQFF. CDR3 DNA: TGTGCCAGCGCGGGGGCGCGGGAGAAGTACAATGAGCAGTTCTTC.

V gene TRBV6-5 combines with J gene TRBJ1-4, with a weak D call TRBD1 (5 bases). Deletions cut 6 bases from V and 3 bases from J, with 14 bases between. Germline CDR1 MNHEY, CDR2 SVGAGI. The CDR3 runs to 15 residues. The CDR3 sequence is CASSPKGYSNEKLFF. Written as DNA, the CDR3 is TGTGCCAGCAGCCCCAAGGGGTACTCTAATGAAAAACTGTTTTTT.

This clone was found a few times. Other DNA sequences in the sample encode the same CDR3. The CDR3: CASSDWNTEAFF. The CDR3 DNA reads as TGTGCCAGCAGTGATTGGAACACTGAAGCTTTCTTT. The gene calls are TRBV2 and TRBJ1-1; D uncertain. V was cut by 3 bases and J by 1 base, with 3 bases left in between. CDR1 is SNHLY and CDR2 is FYNNEI in the germline V gene. The CDR3 has 12 residues.

This chain uses TRBV6-6 with TRBJ1-2; 9 bases are a match to TRBD1. CDR1 and CDR2 (germline): MNHNY, SVGAGI (reference sequence). With V trimmed by 7 bases and J by 8 bases, 8 bases remained unmatched. CDR3 length: 13 residues. The CDR3 protein is CASKLGQGGGYTF. The CDR3 DNA follows: TGTGCCAGCAAACTGGGACAGGGTGGCGGCTACACCTTC.

The genes are TRBV29-1 and TRBJ2-5, with 7 bases that match TRBD2. J gave up 0 bases and V 0 bases, and 13 bases lay outside the gene matches. The CDR3 extends over 18 amino acids. CDR1 SQVTM and CDR2 ANQGSEA come from the germline V gene. This CDR3 reads CSVEEGLAESAYQETQYF. In nucleotides, the CDR3 is TGCAGCGTTGAAGAAGGGCTAGCGGAGAGTGCGTACCAAGAGACCCAGTACTTC.

CDR3 sequence (DNA): TGTGCCAGCAGTTACGCGGGGCTAGGGTACAATGAGCAGTTCTTC. It specifies CASSYAGLGYNEQFF. The chain employs TRBV6-5 and TRBJ2-1, with D tentatively TRBD2 (6 bases). Germline CDR1 and CDR2: MNHEY and SVGAGI. Trimming took 2 bases from V and 4 from J, leaving 12 bases between them. This CDR3 comprises 15 residues.

The rearrangement uses TRBV29-1 and TRBJ2-1, with TRBD2 matching 7 bases. Germline-derived CDR1 and CDR2 are SQVTM and ANQGSEA. The V and J ends lost 1 base and 0 bases, in that order; junction bases with no gene match: 3. The CDR3 length is 15 residues. CDR3 sequence (DNA): TGCAGCGTTGAAGGGGGGGGAAGCTCCTACAATGAGCAGTTCTTC. Its protein is CSVEGGGSSYNEQFF.

The V gene is TRBV7-3, the J gene TRBJ2-2, with 7 positions matching TRBD2. From germline, CDR1 is SGHTA and CDR2 FQGTGA. The CDR3 is 14 residues long. Trimming cost V 6 bases and J 1 base; bases outside gene matches: 2. CDR3 residues: CASRPSGNTGELFF. Written as DNA, the CDR3 is TGTGCCAGCAGACCTAGCGGGAACACCGGGGAGCTGTTTTTT. Drawing the rest from reference TRBV7-3 and TRBJ2-2, the complete variable domain is GAGVSQTPSNKVTEKGKYVELRCDPISGHTALYWYRQSLGQGPEFLIYFQGTGAADDSGLPNDRFFAVRPEGSVSTLKIQRTERGDSAVYLCASRPSGNTGELFFGEGSRLTVL.

The rearrangement links TRBV4-3 to TRBJ2-1, with TRBD2 identical over 9 bases. This CDR3 is built from 16 residues. The trim removed 4 bases at V and 5 bases at J, leaving 9 bases unmatched. Germline CDR1 and CDR2: LGHNA and YSLEER. Here the CDR3 DNA reads TGCGCCAGCAGCCTCCTAGCGGGAAGTCTGCACAATGAGCAGTTCTTC. It specifies CASSLLAGSLHNEQFF.

V usage is TRBV2 and J usage is TRBJ2-1; 9 bases agree with TRBD2. Germline loops: CDR1 SNHLY, CDR2 FYNNEI. V dropped 5 bases and J dropped 8; count of bases not matched to a gene: 4. The CDR3 runs to 13 residues. The CDR3 DNA follows: TGTGCCAGCAGTCCCGGGACTAGCCATGAGCAGTTCTTC. It yields the protein CASSPGTSHEQFF.

The chain has TRBV28 and TRBJ2-3; D remains ambiguous. With 5 bases removed from V and 2 bases from J, the gap between germline ends came to 14 bases. This CDR3 spans 15 amino acids. CDR1 and CDR2 from the germline V gene are MDHEN and SYDVKM. As DNA, the CDR3 is TGTGCCAGCAGTCCCCTCTTAAGAATCACAGATACGCAGTATTTT. Encoded protein: CASSPLLRITDTQYF.

The chain carries TRBV13 and TRBJ1-2; D not certain. Trimming shortened V by 5 bases and J by 0 bases, and 7 bases separated the two germline ends. Germline values: CDR1 PRHDT, CDR2 FYEKMQ (reference sequence). The CDR3 length is 13 residues. The CDR3 region has the DNA TGTGCCAGCAGCCCGGGCCCTAACTATGGCTACACCTTC. This gives the protein CASSPGPNYGYTF.

The chain couples TRBV19 to TRBJ1-1, with D unresolved. CDR1 is LNHDA and CDR2 is SQIVND in the germline V gene (reference sequence). Trimming stripped 7 bases from V and 10 bases from J, with 16 bases between. This CDR3 has 12 amino acids. As DNA, the CDR3 is TGTGCCAGTATAGGAAACTGGAGGGCAGCTTTCTTT. It codes for CASIGNWRAAFF.

V gene TRBV11-2 combines with J gene TRBJ2-2; D unclear. The germline gives CDR1 SGHAT, CDR2 FQNNGV. The CDR3 has 14 amino acids. V was pared by 3 bases and J by 4 bases, with 9 bases between. The CDR3 region is CASSFVLGTGELFF. CDR3 nucleotide sequence: TGTGCCAGCAGCTTTGTGTTGGGCACCGGGGAGCTGTTTTTT.